The 11 T cell receptor beta chains in this list originate from one sample, sequenced in a study of breast tumors, draining lymph nodes, adjacent tissues. Samples came from axillary lymph nodes draining the breast cancer. TCRdb reprocessed the multiplex PCR reads with MiXCR, giving one entry per CDR3 protein. The sample yields about 270,000 distinct CDR3 sequences, 30% seen once. The specimen sequenced was axillary lymph node tissue. The source of these receptors is a female donor with breast cancer. Some clones in this sample may be carry-over from other donors' samples.

V and J are TRBV11-2 and TRBJ2-2; D perhaps matches TRBD1 (6 bases). Germline V gene lookup returns CDR1 SGHAT and CDR2 FQNNGV. V shed 1 base and J shed 4 bases, with 22 bases lying between them. This CDR3 has 19 amino acids. CDR3 in amino acids: CASSLGRDTPGGSTGELFF. DNA of the CDR3: TGTGCCAGCAGCTTAGGACGGGACACCCCTGGGGGTAGCACCGGGGAGCTGTTTTTT.

This clonotype was recorded once. This sequence may be a read error, since a much larger clone differs from it by one base. The chain uses TRBV11-2 and TRBJ2-7; D is undetermined. V was cut by 4 bases and J by 0 bases, with 13 bases left in between. This CDR3 region has 15 residues. Germline CDR1 is SGHAT and CDR2 is FQNNGV. The CDR3 spells CASSSQKARSYEQYF. The CDR3 DNA is TGTGCCAGCAGCTCGCAAAAGGCTCGCTCCTACGAGCAGTACTTC.

Concerning this clonotype: This may stem from a read error, because a much larger clone lies one nucleotide away. This chain uses TRBV11-1 with TRBJ2-7, with D unresolved. Per the germline V gene, CDR1 is SGHAT and CDR2 is FQDESV (reference sequence). V was pared by 1 base and J by 3 bases, with 13 bases between. CDR3 size: 15 residues. The CDR3 DNA is TGTGCCAGCAGCTTAGGATCAGGTCGCCTCTACGAGCAGTACTTC. Its protein is CASSLGSGRLYEQYF.

This clonotype was counted many times. The chain combines TRBV7-6 with TRBJ2-7, with TRBD1 as a possible D gene (5 bases). Germline CDR1 reads SGHVS; CDR2 reads FNYEAQ. The CDR3 loop spans 13 amino acids. V shed 1 base and J shed 4 bases, with 8 bases lying between them. Here the CDR3 DNA reads TGTGCCAGCAGCTTAGGGACAAAATACGAGCAGTACTTC. Its protein is CASSLGTKYEQYF.

This chain uses TRBV10-3 with TRBJ2-5; 9 nucleotides line up with TRBD1. The CDR3 runs 15 residues. The J segment lost 2 bases and the V segment lost 3 bases, leaving 4 bases of the junction unmatched. The germline CDR1 and CDR2 sequences are ENHRY and SYGVKD. CDR3 DNA: TGTGCCATCAGTGACGGGACAGGGCCACAAGAGACCCAGTACTTC. This encodes CAISDGTGPQETQYF.

There are a few counts of this clonotype. J is TRBJ2-7 and V is TRBV3-1; D gene unclear. This CDR3 region has 12 residues. CDR1 LGHDT and CDR2 YNNKEL come from the germline V gene (reference sequence). The ends were cut back, 0 bases at V and 7 bases at J, with 7 bases in the middle. CDR3 in DNA: TGTGCCAGCAGCCAAGAGTTCAGAGAGCAGTACTTC. Its translation is CASSQEFREQYF.

This chain connects TRBV5-4 to TRBJ2-1, with TRBD2 matching 7 bases. The V gene's germline CDR1 is SGHNT and CDR2 YYREEE (reference sequence). CDR3 length: 14 amino acids. The ends lost 5 bases at V and 5 bases at J; junction bases unmatched: 7. CDR3 loop: CASSGGEANNEQFF. CDR3 coding DNA: TGTGCCAGCAGTGGGGGGGAAGCGAACAATGAGCAGTTCTTC.

A note on this clonotype: A read error is possible here, since a much larger clone lies one base away. The chain joins TRBV6-5 to TRBJ2-5; no clear D gene. CDR3 length: 13 amino acids. V lost 2 bases and J 11 bases, leaving 15 bases between the germline ends. CDR1 and CDR2 from the germline V gene are MNHEY and SVGAGI. CDR3 sequence reads: CASSYMRNTPQYF. CDR3 nucleotides: TGTGCCAGCAGTTACATGCGTAACACCCCGCAGTACTTC.

This clonotype has ten or more counts. This chain joins TRBV20-1 and TRBJ1-5; D may be TRBD1 (6 bases). This CDR3 is 13 amino acids long. Germline V lookup: CDR1 DFQATT, CDR2 SNEGSKA (reference sequence). Trimming took off 6 bases at V and 6 bases at J, with 15 bases between the two ends. This chain's CDR3 is CSAPHRVGQPQHF. In nucleotides, the CDR3 is TGCAGTGCCCCCCACAGGGTTGGTCAGCCCCAGCATTTT.

This clonotype came up a few times. Since a much larger clone is just one base distant, this may be a read error. The chain couples TRBV15 to TRBJ2-5; D gene unclear. V was trimmed by 5 bases and J by 3 bases, leaving 16 bases between them. CDR1 is LNHNV, CDR2 YYDKDF, per germline (reference sequence). This CDR3 has 15 residues. CDR3 region: CATSRPGAGEETQYF. The CDR3 nucleotides read TGTGCCACCAGCCGACCAGGAGCTGGCGAAGAGACCCAGTACTTC.

The table lists this clonotype with many counts. V and J are TRBV5-1 and TRBJ2-1; 7 nucleotides agree with TRBD2. V lost 4 bases, J lost 8 bases, and 9 bases stayed unmatched. The V gene's germline CDR1 is SGHRS and CDR2 YFSETQ. There are 14 residues in the CDR3. The chain's CDR3 is CASSLGLGHDEQFF. The CDR3 nucleotides read TGCGCCAGCAGCCTAGGACTAGGCCACGATGAGCAGTTCTTC.